The 7 T cell receptor beta chains given below trace back to one sample, sequenced in a study of control samples from healthy donors and cancer patients. Profiled with immunoSEQ multiplex PCR; TCRdb holds only in-frame clones, not every one. This table holds about 170,000 clones, approximately 92% found once. Sequencing was performed on blood. The receptors derive from a middle-aged woman in good health.

The J gene is TRBJ2-3, the V gene TRBV19; the D is unclear. V was trimmed by 1 base and J by 2 bases, leaving 7 bases between them. CDR3 length: 14 residues. Per the germline V gene, CDR1 is LNHDA and CDR2 is SQIVND (reference sequence). The CDR3 sequence is CASSIGYFTDTQYF. CDR3 DNA: TGTGCCAGTAGTATAGGCTACTTCACAGATACGCAGTATTTT.

J is TRBJ1-6 and V is TRBV2; D is undetermined. V dropped 2 bases and J dropped 13 bases, with 15 bases sitting between them. The CDR3 has 14 amino acids. Germline V lookup: CDR1 SNHLY, CDR2 FYNNEI. The CDR3 sequence is CASSEPNKGTPLHF. Here the CDR3 DNA reads TGTGCCAGCAGTGAACCCAATAAGGGCACCCCCCTCCACTTT.

The CDR3 sequence is CASGTDSILTTEETQYF. The CDR3 region has the DNA TGCGCCAGCGGCACAGATTCGATCTTGACCACAGAGGAGACCCAGTACTTC. The gene calls are TRBV10-2 and TRBJ2-5; no clear D. This CDR3 region has 17 residues. Per germline, CDR1 WSHSY and CDR2 SAAADI. V gave up 8 bases and J gave up 5 bases, with 27 bases separating them.

The chain is built from TRBV2 and TRBJ2-7, with unresolved D. V dropped 7 bases and J dropped 0 bases, with 10 bases sitting between them. The CDR3 consists of 13 residues. The germline V gene has CDR1 SNHLY and CDR2 FYNNEI. CDR3 sequence (DNA): TGTGCCAGCAAGCCGGCGGACTCCTACGAGCAGTACTTC. Amino acid sequence: CASKPADSYEQYF.

The chain uses TRBV15 and TRBJ2-7; D gene unclear. Between the trimmed V and J ends, which lost 5 bases and 2 bases, there was a span of 16 bases. Germline V gene data show CDR1 as LNHNV and CDR2 as YYDKDF (reference sequence). The CDR3 has 15 amino acids. CDR3 DNA sequence: TGTGCCACCAGCGTACCCAGCCCTAGGCCCTACGAGCAGTACTTC. It codes for CATSVPSPRPYEQYF. Looking up the rest from reference TRBV15 and TRBJ2-7 gives the full variable domain: DAMVIQNPRYQVTQFGKPVTLSCSQTLNHNVMYWYQQKSSQAPKLLFHYYDKDFNNEADTPDNFQSRRPNTSFCFLDIRSPGLGDTAMYLCATSVPSPRPYEQYFGPGTRLTVT.

The chain uses TRBV28 and TRBJ2-7; 8 nucleotides align to TRBD1. Trimming removed 6 bases from V and 0 bases from J; junction bases left unmatched: 4. CDR3 size: 14 residues. Germline values: CDR1 MDHEN, CDR2 SYDVKM. The CDR3 DNA follows: TGTGCCAGCAGAAGACAGGGGAGCTCCTACGAGCAGTACTTC. This codes for CASRRQGSSYEQYF. The variable domain in full, with the rest retrieved from reference TRBV28 and TRBJ2-7, is DVKVTQSSRYLVKRTGEKVFLECVQDMDHENMFWYRQDPGLGLRLIYFSYDVKMKEKGDIPEGYSVSREKKERFSLILESASTNQTSMYLCASRRQGSSYEQYFGPGTRLTVT.

In its sample, this clone was seen once. The genes are TRBV7-9 and TRBJ2-2; D remains ambiguous. The length of the CDR3 is 14 residues. Trimming left V 3 bases short and J 6 bases short, with 11 bases between. The germline V gene has CDR1 SEHNR and CDR2 FQNEAQ (reference sequence). The CDR3 DNA follows: TGTGCCAGCAGCTTCGACACTACCCCCGGGGAGCTGTTTTTT. It is translated as CASSFDTTPGELFF.